The T cell receptor beta chain described here comes from a study of blood T cell repertoires in COVID-19. Trimming pared 1 base from V and 3 bases from J, leaving 7 bases between. The CDR3 consists of 13 residues. Germline V lookup: CDR1 SGHTA, CDR2 FQGTGA. Assay used: immunoSEQ multiplex PCR; TCRdb lists only in-frame clones, some missing. The table lists 210,000 or so clones, 70% to 90% of them singletons. This TCR was recovered from a man in his fifties or sixties with COVID-19, enrolled during active disease. The chain has TRBV7-3 and TRBJ2-7, with TRBD1 as a possible D gene (5 bases). The sequenced sample was peripheral blood. CDR3 sequence: CASSLNQGYEQYF. The CDR3 DNA sequence: TGTGCCAGCAGCTTAAACCAGGGCTACGAGCAGTACTTC.